This T cell receptor (beta chain) is drawn from a study of shared clonotypes between healthy human individuals. Study context: There were three CD4 naive, three CD4 memory, two CD8 naive and one CD8 memory plates per donor.

Regarding the study as a whole: Roughly 5% of naive CD4 clonotypes were common to a few donors.

Profiling relied on immunoSEQ multiplex PCR, and the TCRdb table lists in-frame clones only, not all of them. The sample has about 2 million clones, roughly 96% seen once. Trimming pared 1 base from V and 3 bases from J, leaving 11 bases between. The length of the CDR3 is 15 residues. Germline V gene data show CDR1 as SGHTA and CDR2 as FQGTGA. Points on this clone: The antigen is undetermined.

The receptor comes from a man aged 18 to 30 in good health. The gene calls are TRBV7-3 and TRBJ2-3; D is uncertain. Material for sequencing was naive CD4+ T cells sorted from blood. As for subset: CD45RA+ positively selected. CDR3 DNA sequence: TGTGCCAGCAGCTTAATAGGGAAGGTAACAGATACGCAGTATTTT. It translates to CASSLIGKVTDTQYF.